The 10 T cell receptor beta chains below come from one sample, sequenced in a study of graft-versus-host responses after intestinal transplantation. Processing of graft tissue released intraepithelial and lamina propria lymphocytes. Produced via immunoSEQ multiplex PCR; TCRdb's table is partial and in-frame only. The table includes 15,000 to 20,000 clones, roughly three quarters detected once. This sample comprised ileum tissue, obtained about 3 weeks after intestinal transplant. Every receptor here comes from a human patient who received an intestinal transplant, so some T cells may come from the graft donor.

V usage is TRBV10-2 and J usage is TRBJ1-1; possible D gene TRBD1, 5 bases. Germline loops: CDR1 WSHSY, CDR2 SAAADI. The CDR3 covers 12 residues. Trimming took off 5 bases at V and 10 bases at J, with 14 bases between the two ends. The CDR3 bases are TGCGCCAGCAGTACCAGGGTGGAGCGAGCTTTCTTT. Translated: CASSTRVERAFF.

The J gene is TRBJ2-7, the V gene TRBV5-5, with a tentative D call TRBD2 (5 bases). Germline V gives CDR1 SGHKS, CDR2 YYEKEE (reference sequence). V was trimmed by 4 bases and J by 2 bases, leaving 16 bases between them. The CDR3 contains 15 residues. Here the CDR3 DNA reads TGTGCCAGCAGCCAAGAGGACTTCCTAGCCTACGAGCAGTACTTC. Translation gives CASSQEDFLAYEQYF.

CDR3 loop: CASSQPGWNEQFF. The DNA of the CDR3 is TGTGCCAGCAGCCAGCCGGGTTGGAACGAGCAGTTCTTC. The J gene is TRBJ2-1, the V gene TRBV7-6; D uncertain. Trimming left V 5 bases short and J 10 bases short, with 15 bases between. The V gene's germline CDR1 is SGHVS and CDR2 FNYEAQ. This CDR3 contains 13 residues.

The rearrangement uses TRBV20-1 and TRBJ2-5; no reliable D call. The DNA end favors TRBJ2-7, so the J call may be wrong. CDR3 length: 11 residues. The germline V gene has CDR1 DFQATT and CDR2 SNEGSKA (reference sequence). CDR3 sequence reads: CSAYAPGEQYF. The CDR3 coding sequence is TGCAGTGCTTATGCCCCAGGCGAGCAGTACTTC.

V is TRBV11-2 and J is TRBJ2-3; D not certain. V lost 2 bases and J lost 6, with 9 bases in between. Germline CDR1 and CDR2: SGHAT and FQNNGV. The length of the CDR3 is 13 residues. The DNA of the CDR3 is TGTGCCAGCAGCTTATCTACGTCCGATACGCAGTATTTT. Protein: CASSLSTSDTQYF.

This clone appeared a few times. The chain employs TRBV7-2 and TRBJ1-1, with TRBD1 matching 8 bases. In germline, CDR1 is SGHTA, CDR2 FQGNSA. J lost 4 bases, V lost 0 bases, and 7 bases had no gene match. The CDR3 length is 16 residues. The CDR3 DNA sequence: TGTGCCAGCAGCTTAGCCCCGACAGGGGTGGGCACTGAAGCTTTCTTT. Amino acid sequence: CASSLAPTGVGTEAFF.

The sample holds a few counts of this clone. The J gene is TRBJ2-7, the V gene TRBV4-2, with unresolved D. This CDR3 is 15 amino acids long. Trimming left V 0 bases short and J 0 bases short, with 9 bases between. Germline CDR1 LGHNA, CDR2 YNFKEQ. CDR3 bases: TGTGCCAGCAGCCAAGAGTCCTGGAGCTCCTACGAGCAGTACTTC. As protein: CASSQESWSSYEQYF.

V and J are TRBV4-3 and TRBJ2-1; D gene unclear. The germline gives CDR1 LGHNA, CDR2 YSLEER. The CDR3 has 17 amino acids. V dropped 0 bases and J dropped 0 bases, with 12 bases sitting between them. The CDR3 loop is CASSQESQFVSYNEQFF. The CDR3 bases are TGCGCCAGCAGCCAAGAAAGTCAGTTTGTCTCCTACAATGAGCAGTTCTTC.

The V gene is TRBV4-2, the J gene TRBJ2-6; a possible D gene is TRBD2 (5 bases). CDR1 LGHNA and CDR2 YNFKEQ come from the germline V gene. The CDR3 covers 16 residues. V shed 4 bases and J shed 0 bases, with 10 bases lying between them. CDR3 nucleotides: TGTGCCAGCAGCCTTGAAGCGGACTCTGGGGCCAACGTCCTGACTTTC. Translating gives CASSLEADSGANVLTF.

This clone was recorded a few times. The chain uses TRBV4-2 and TRBJ2-7; D is unclear. Trimming removed 0 bases from V and 2 bases from J, with 14 bases in between. This CDR3 spans 16 amino acids. In germline, CDR1 is LGHNA, CDR2 YNFKEQ. In nucleotides, the CDR3 is TGTGCCAGCAGCCAAGAAGCGAGCGCCTATACCTACGAGCAGTACTTC. It codes for CASSQEASAYTYEQYF.